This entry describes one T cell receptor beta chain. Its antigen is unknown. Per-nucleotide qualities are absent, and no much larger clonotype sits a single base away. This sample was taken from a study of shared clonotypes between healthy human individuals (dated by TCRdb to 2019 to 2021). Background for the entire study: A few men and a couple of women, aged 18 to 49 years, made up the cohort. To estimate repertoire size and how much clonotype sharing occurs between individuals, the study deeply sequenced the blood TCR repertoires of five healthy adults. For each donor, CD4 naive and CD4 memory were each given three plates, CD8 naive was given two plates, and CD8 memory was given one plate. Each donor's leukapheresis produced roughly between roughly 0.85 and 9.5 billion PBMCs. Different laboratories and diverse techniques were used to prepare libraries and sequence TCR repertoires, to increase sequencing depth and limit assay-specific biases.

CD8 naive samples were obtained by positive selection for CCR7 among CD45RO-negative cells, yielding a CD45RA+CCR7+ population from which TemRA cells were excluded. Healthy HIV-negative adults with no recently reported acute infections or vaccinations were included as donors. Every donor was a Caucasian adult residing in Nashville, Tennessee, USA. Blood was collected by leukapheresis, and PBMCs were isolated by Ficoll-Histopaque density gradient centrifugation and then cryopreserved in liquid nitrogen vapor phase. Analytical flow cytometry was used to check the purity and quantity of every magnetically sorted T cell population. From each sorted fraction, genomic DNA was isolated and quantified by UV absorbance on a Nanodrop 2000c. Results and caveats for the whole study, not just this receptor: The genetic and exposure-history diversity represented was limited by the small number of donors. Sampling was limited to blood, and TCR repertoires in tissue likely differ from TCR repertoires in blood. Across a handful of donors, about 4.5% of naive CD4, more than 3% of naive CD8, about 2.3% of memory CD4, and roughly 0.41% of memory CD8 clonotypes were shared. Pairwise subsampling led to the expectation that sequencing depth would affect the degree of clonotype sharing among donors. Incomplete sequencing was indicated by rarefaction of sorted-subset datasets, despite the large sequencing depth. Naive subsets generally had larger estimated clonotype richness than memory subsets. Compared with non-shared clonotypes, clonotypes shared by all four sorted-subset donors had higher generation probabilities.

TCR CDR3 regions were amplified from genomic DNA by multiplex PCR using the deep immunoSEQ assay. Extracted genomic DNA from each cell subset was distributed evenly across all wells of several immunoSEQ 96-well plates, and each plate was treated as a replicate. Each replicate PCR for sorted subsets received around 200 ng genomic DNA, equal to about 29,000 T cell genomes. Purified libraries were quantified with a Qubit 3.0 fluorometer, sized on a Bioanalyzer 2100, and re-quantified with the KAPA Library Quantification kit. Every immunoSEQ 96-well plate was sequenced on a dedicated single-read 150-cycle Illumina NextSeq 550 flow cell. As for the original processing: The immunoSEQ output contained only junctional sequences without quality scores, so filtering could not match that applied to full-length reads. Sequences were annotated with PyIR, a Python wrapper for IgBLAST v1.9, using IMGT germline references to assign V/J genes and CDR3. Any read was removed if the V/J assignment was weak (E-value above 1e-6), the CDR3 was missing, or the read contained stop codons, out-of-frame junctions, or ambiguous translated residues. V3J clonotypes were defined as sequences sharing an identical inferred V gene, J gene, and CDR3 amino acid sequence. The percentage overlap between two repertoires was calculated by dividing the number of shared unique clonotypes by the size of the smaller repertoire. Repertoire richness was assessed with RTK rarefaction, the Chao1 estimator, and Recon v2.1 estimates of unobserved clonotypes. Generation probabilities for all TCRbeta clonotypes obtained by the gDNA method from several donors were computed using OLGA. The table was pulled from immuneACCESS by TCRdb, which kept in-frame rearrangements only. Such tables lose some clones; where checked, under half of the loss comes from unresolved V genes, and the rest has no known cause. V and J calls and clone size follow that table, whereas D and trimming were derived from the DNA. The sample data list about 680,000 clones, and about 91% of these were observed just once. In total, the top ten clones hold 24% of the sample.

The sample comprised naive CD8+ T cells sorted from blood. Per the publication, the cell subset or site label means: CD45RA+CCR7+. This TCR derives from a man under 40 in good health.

The CDR3 protein sequence reads: CASSLGTWGQPQHF. The DNA reads as follows: TGTGCCAGCAGTTTAGGGACTTGGGGTCAGCCCCAGCATTTT. The V gene is TRBV6-1 and the J gene is TRBJ1-5; the D gene is possibly TRBD1, with 5 bases matching. According to the germline V gene, CDR1 reads MNHNS and CDR2 reads SASEGT. Counted from cysteine to phenylalanine, this CDR3 has 14 amino acids. The CDR3 DNA has 42 bases and is translated from base 1. Trimming at the junction amounts to 5 bases on V and 6 bases on J, and the germline ends lie 14 bases apart.